The 16 T cell receptor beta chains below all came from one sample that was sequenced in a study of CD8 T cells in ankylosing spondylitis. Each CDR3 protein is one row after TCRdb ran MiXCR on the 5' RACE reads. The data show around 160,000 distinct CDR3 sequences, around a tenth seen once. The sequenced sample consisted of blood, either unsorted or a sorted T cell fraction (not recorded which). The receptors were sampled from a male donor with ankylosing spondylitis or in good health (not recorded which).

In this sample, this clonotype turned up a few times. The J gene is TRBJ2-7, the V gene TRBV23-1; TRBD2 aligns across 7 bases. TRBV23-1 is treated as an ORF (open reading frame) with a function not yet certain. The length of the CDR3 is 17 residues. J lost 4 bases, V lost 4 bases, and 16 bases had no gene match. The CDR3 DNA reads TGCGCCAGCAGTCCTCCCGCGACGCACAGGACTAGTTACGAGCAGTACTTC. Its protein is CASSPPATHRTSYEQYF.

This clonotype was picked up a small number of times. The chain is built from TRBV5-1 and TRBJ2-1; 12 bases align to TRBD2. The CDR3 is 16 amino acids. CDR1 is SGHRS and CDR2 is YFSETQ in the germline V gene. The junction had 2 bases not matched to a gene; V was cut back by 0 bases and J by 4 bases. In nucleotides, the CDR3 is TGCGCCAGCAGCTTGGGTGGGACTAGCGGGTACAATGAGCAGTTCTTC. The encoded protein is CASSLGGTSGYNEQFF.

This clonotype appeared many times. The chain has TRBV5-5 and TRBJ2-3; 9 bases line up with TRBD2. Trimming removed 3 bases from V and 6 bases from J; junction bases left unmatched: 5. The CDR3 has 14 amino acids. Germline-derived CDR1 and CDR2 are SGHKS and YYEKEE (reference sequence). The CDR3 protein is CASSWRTSADTQYF. The CDR3 coding sequence is TGTGCCAGCAGCTGGAGGACTAGCGCGGATACGCAGTATTTT.

J is TRBJ1-1 and V is TRBV10-2; D not certain. CDR1 and CDR2 (germline): WSHSY, SAAADI. CDR3 length: 15 residues. V lost 2 bases, J lost 4 bases, and 14 bases lay in between. The CDR3 bases are TGCGCCAGCAGTGAGGCCGCCAGGACGGGCACTGAAGCTTTCTTT. Translation gives CASSEAARTGTEAFF.

Only a few counts were recorded for this clonotype. The CDR3 nucleotides are TGTGCCAGCACCACCCCACCCTACGAGCAGTACTTC. Its translation is CASTTPPYEQYF. The rearrangement joins TRBV12-3 or TRBV12-4 to TRBJ2-7; no definite D call. Trimming cost V 7 bases and J 2 bases, with 9 bases left between them. This CDR3 is built from 12 residues.

The chain joins TRBV21-1 to TRBJ2-1; the table assigns TRBD1, which was not confirmed against the DNA. TRBV21-1 is an annotated pseudogene. This CDR3 region has 17 residues. CDR3 in DNA: TGTGCCAACTCCGTTACTGTCCGGGACAATCCCTACAATGAGCAGTTCTTC. It is translated as CANSVTVRDNPYNEQFF.

This clonotype was observed at least ten times. This sequence joins TRBV5-1 and TRBJ2-2; TRBD2 might be the D (6 bases). The CDR3 is made up of 16 amino acids. Germline CDR1 and CDR2: SGHRS and YFSETQ. V lost 6 bases to trimming and J lost 4 bases, with 19 bases between them. CDR3 amino acids: CASNGGESVRTGELFF. Written as DNA, the CDR3 is TGCGCCAGCAACGGGGGAGAAAGTGTTCGCACCGGGGAGCTGTTTTTT.

This clonotype has a count of ten or more. CDR3 in DNA: TGTGCCAGCAGCCAAGGAAACAGGGACTATGGCTACACCTTC. Amino acid sequence: CASSQGNRDYGYTF. The chain links TRBV3-1 to TRBJ1-2; perhaps TRBD1 as D (6 bases). Trimming stripped 1 base from V and 3 bases from J, with 9 bases between. This CDR3 comprises 14 residues. Germline V gives CDR1 LGHDT, CDR2 YNNKEL (reference sequence).

This clonotype has only a few counts. The chain links TRBV4-3 to TRBJ2-7; the D is unclear. The CDR3 loop spans 13 amino acids. V lost 1 base, J lost 7 bases, and 11 bases lay in between. CDR1 and CDR2 (germline): LGHNA, YSLEER. The CDR3 DNA sequence: TGCGCCAGCAGCCAAGCCTTGGACCTAGAGCAGTACTTC. Its translation: CASSQALDLEQYF.

This clonotype was detected a few times. This CDR3 reads CASQTSGRSNNEQFF. CDR3 bases: TGTGCCAGCCAAACTAGCGGGAGATCAAACAATGAGCAGTTCTTC. The genes are TRBV12-3 or TRBV12-4 and TRBJ2-1; 11 bases match TRBD2. Unmatched junction bases numbered 8, after V lost 8 bases and J lost 5 bases. The CDR3 length is 15 residues.

This clonotype has a count of ten or more. The chain combines TRBV9 with TRBJ1-1; D call uncertain. Trimming pared 0 bases from V and 1 base from J, leaving 10 bases between. The CDR3 contains 15 residues. Germline values: CDR1 SGDLS, CDR2 YYNGEE. The DNA of the CDR3 is TGTGCCAGCAGCGTAGGGAGGAGGGCGAACACTGAAGCTTTCTTT. Its translation is CASSVGRRANTEAFF.

The chain's CDR3 is CASSESASGMYNEQFF. The CDR3 DNA reads as TGCGCCAGCAGTGAGTCGGCTAGCGGGATGTACAATGAGCAGTTCTTC. This chain links TRBV10-1 with TRBJ2-1; TRBD2 matches at 9 bases. The CDR3 extends over 16 amino acids. Unmatched junction bases numbered 4, after V lost 0 bases and J lost 4 bases. CDR1 is WNHNN, CDR2 SYGVQD, per germline (reference sequence).

This clonotype has at least ten counts. The CDR3 protein is CASKDFQETQYF. For the CDR3, the DNA is TGCGCCAGCAAAGACTTCCAAGAGACCCAGTACTTC. The chain employs TRBV10-2 and TRBJ2-5; D is unresolved. Germline CDR1 WSHSY, CDR2 SAAADI. Trimming pared 7 bases from V and 1 base from J, leaving 7 bases between. This CDR3 region has 12 residues.

This clonotype was found a few times. The chain carries TRBV7-9 and TRBJ1-1, with a tentative D call TRBD1 (5 bases). CDR3 size: 14 residues. Trimming stripped 5 bases from V and 0 bases from J, with 10 bases between. CDR1 SEHNR and CDR2 FQNEAQ come from the germline V gene (reference sequence). As DNA, the CDR3 is TGTGCCAGCAGCCCCGACAGCCTGAACACTGAAGCTTTCTTT. Its protein product is CASSPDSLNTEAFF.

In this sample, this clonotype turned up a few times. CDR3 coding DNA: TGTGCCAGCAGTCCACCGACAGGGTGGGCCTACGAGCAGTACTTC. Encoded protein: CASSPPTGWAYEQYF. V usage is TRBV6-2 or TRBV6-3 and J usage is TRBJ2-7; 7 nucleotides match TRBD1. Germline V gene data show CDR1 as MNHEY and CDR2 as SVGEGT. The CDR3 sequence is 15 residues long. V was clipped by 5 bases and J by 2 bases; unmatched bases: 9.

This clonotype was recorded many times. This rearrangement joins TRBV10-2 to TRBJ2-3, with TRBD1 as a possible D gene (6 bases). V dropped 0 bases and J dropped 3 bases, with 13 bases sitting between them. Germline CDR1 is WSHSY and CDR2 is SAAADI. There are 16 residues in the CDR3. The CDR3 loop reads CASSESQGRYTDTQYF. The CDR3, as DNA: TGCGCCAGCAGTGAGTCTCAGGGGCGGTATACAGATACGCAGTATTTT.